These 12 T cell receptor beta chains were sequenced from one sample in a study of siplizumab effects on memory and regulatory T cells. Generated by immunoSEQ multiplex PCR, the TCRdb table keeps only in-frame clones and is missing some. In the table there are approximately 82,000 clones, roughly 87% of which are singletons. The sample comprised Tregs sorted from blood. These receptors all stem from a human donor in good health.

This chain links TRBV7-6 with TRBJ2-7; D call uncertain. Germline CDR1 SGHVS, CDR2 FNYEAQ. The V and J ends lost 5 bases and 5 bases respectively, with 19 bases between them. The CDR3 runs 15 residues. The CDR3 DNA follows: TGTGCCAGCAGCCAAACGTACGGCAGCTCAAACGAGCAGTACTTC. Protein sequence: CASSQTYGSSNEQYF.

The chain combines TRBV30 with TRBJ1-6; maybe TRBD1 (5 bases). The germline V gene has CDR1 GTSNPN and CDR2 SVGIG (reference sequence). Trimming left V 5 bases short and J 4 bases short, with 9 bases between. The CDR3 consists of 13 residues. Here the CDR3 DNA reads TGTGCCTGGGGTTCAGGGTATAATTCACCCCTCCACTTT. Amino acid sequence: CAWGSGYNSPLHF.

V is TRBV18 and J is TRBJ2-3; TRBD2 agrees at 15 bases. With V trimmed by 9 bases and J by 8 bases, 6 bases remained unmatched. CDR3 size: 14 residues. CDR1 is KGHSH and CDR2 is LQKENI in the germline V gene. Written as DNA, the CDR3 is TGTGCCAGTCGGACTAGCGGGGGGGCCACTACGCAGTATTTT. Protein sequence: CASRTSGGATTQYF.

The chain couples TRBV7-9 to TRBJ2-1; D remains unclear. The CDR3 totals 15 residues. Between the trimmed V and J ends, which lost 1 base and 2 bases, there was a span of 9 bases. Per the germline V gene, CDR1 is SEHNR and CDR2 is FQNEAQ (reference sequence). Here the CDR3 DNA reads TGTGCCAGCAGCTTAGTAGGGTCCCCCTACAATGAGCAGTTCTTC. Its protein is CASSLVGSPYNEQFF.

The J gene is TRBJ1-2, the V gene TRBV6-5; D gene ambiguous. CDR1 and CDR2 from the germline V gene are MNHEY and SVGAGI. The CDR3 covers 14 residues. V was clipped by 6 bases and J by 3 bases, with 14 bases between them. The CDR3 loop reads CASRPGPAHYGYTF. The DNA for the CDR3 is TGTGCCAGCAGGCCGGGCCCCGCCCACTATGGCTACACCTTC.

In the case of this clone: Other DNA sequences in this sample translate to the same CDR3. The rearrangement joins TRBV7-2 to TRBJ2-5, with D hard to call. This CDR3 region has 11 residues. V was clipped by 2 bases and J by 5 bases, with 3 bases between them. Germline lookup yields CDR1 SGHTA and CDR2 FQGNSA. The CDR3 loop is CASSLWETQYF. The CDR3 nucleotides are TGTGCCAGCAGCTTATGGGAGACCCAGTACTTC.

The table lists this clone with a count of one. This sequence joins TRBV6-1 and TRBJ1-2; a weak D match, TRBD1 (5 bases). In germline, CDR1 is MNHNS, CDR2 SASEGT. V lost 0 bases to trimming and J lost 9 bases, with 20 bases between them. The CDR3 extends over 16 amino acids. CDR3 loop: CASSEAQQVRDFSYTF. The CDR3 DNA reads TGTGCCAGCAGTGAAGCGCAACAGGTTAGGGATTTTAGCTACACCTTC.

The chain combines TRBV19 with TRBJ1-2; no reliable D call. This CDR3 has 12 residues. Germline-derived CDR1 and CDR2 are LNHDA and SQIVND (reference sequence). Trimming left V 4 bases short and J 7 bases short, with 10 bases between. For the CDR3, the DNA is TGTGCCAGTAGTAGAGGATGGGTTGGCTACACCTTC. This sequence encodes CASSRGWVGYTF.

V gene TRBV10-3 combines with J gene TRBJ2-7; no firm D call. Trimming removed 4 bases from V and 2 bases from J, with 12 bases in between. The CDR3 has 14 residues. Germline V gives CDR1 ENHRY, CDR2 SYGVKD. CDR3 region: CAISGGAGAYEQYF. DNA of the CDR3: TGTGCCATCAGTGGAGGAGCAGGAGCCTACGAGCAGTACTTC.

J is TRBJ1-1 and V is TRBV19, with TRBD1 matching 7 bases. Germline loops: CDR1 LNHDA, CDR2 SQIVND (reference sequence). V shed 10 bases, J shed 2 bases, and the junction held 7 bases outside the gene matches. This CDR3 is built from 13 residues. The CDR3 sequence: CATERDSNTEAFF. CDR3 coding DNA: TGTGCCACTGAGCGGGACAGCAACACTGAAGCTTTCTTT.

This rearrangement joins TRBV7-9 to TRBJ1-6; TRBD1 might be the D (5 bases). The CDR3 consists of 12 residues. The germline CDR1 and CDR2 sequences are SEHNR and FQNEAQ (reference sequence). Trimming pared 5 bases from V and 14 bases from J, leaving 13 bases between. CDR3 DNA: TGTGCCAGCAGCGCAGGGATGATCACCCTCCACTTT. It yields the protein CASSAGMITLHF.

This clone showed up just once. This chain joins TRBV7-2 and TRBJ1-5, with TRBD1 matching over 10 bases. The germline gives CDR1 SGHTA, CDR2 FQGNSA. This CDR3 has 15 amino acids. The trim removed 1 base at V and 4 bases at J, leaving 1 base unmatched. The CDR3 loop is CASSLEGQGNQPQHF. In DNA, the CDR3 is TGTGCCAGCAGCTTAGAGGGACAGGGGAATCAGCCCCAGCATTTT.